The 18 T cell receptor beta chains listed next were all sequenced from one sample in a study of blood T cell repertoires in COVID-19. Sequencing used immunoSEQ multiplex PCR; TCRdb keeps in-frame clones, though not all of them. The data show 150,000 to 200,000 clones, around 81% seen once. The specimen was peripheral blood. The receptor source for this set is a man aged 65 to 85 who had recovered from COVID-19.

The rearrangement links TRBV7-8 to TRBJ2-7; 14 bases fit TRBD2. The CDR3 consists of 18 residues. The germline gives CDR1 SGHVS, CDR2 FQNEAQ. V was clipped by 5 bases and J by 0 bases; unmatched bases: 9. The CDR3 DNA follows: TGTGCCAGCAGCCCTGCTGGGGGACTAGCGGGAGTCTCCTACGAGCAGTACTTC. Amino acid sequence: CASSPAGGLAGVSYEQYF.

The CDR3 nucleotides read TGTGCCAGCAGCGTAACTAGCGGGAGCATTTGGGACAATGAGCAGTTCTTC. Amino acid sequence: CASSVTSGSIWDNEQFF. V usage is TRBV9 and J usage is TRBJ2-1; 11 bases agree with TRBD2. Germline CDR1 reads SGDLS; CDR2 reads YYNGEE. The CDR3 contains 17 residues. J was trimmed by 5 bases and V by 1 base; bases with no gene match: 8.

This clone was picked up many times. This chain connects TRBV2 to TRBJ2-2, with 7 bases that match TRBD1. Germline V gene lookup returns CDR1 SNHLY and CDR2 FYNNEI. The CDR3 spans 15 residues. J was trimmed by 2 bases and V by 6 bases; bases with no gene match: 6. Here the CDR3 reads CASRPRDSNTGELFF. The CDR3 region has the DNA TGTGCCAGCAGACCCCGGGACAGCAACACCGGGGAGCTGTTTTTT.

This clone was recorded at least ten times. The chain couples TRBV28 to TRBJ1-2; a possible D gene is TRBD1 (6 bases). Trimming removed 4 bases from V and 5 bases from J, with 17 bases in between. Germline CDR1 reads MDHEN; CDR2 reads SYDVKM. The CDR3 consists of 15 residues. The CDR3 here is CASSSPIQDRYGYTF. The CDR3 region has the DNA TGTGCCAGCAGTTCCCCGATCCAGGACAGATATGGCTACACCTTC.

The chain couples TRBV27 to TRBJ2-1; TRBD2 matches at 7 bases. This CDR3 region has 16 residues. The V gene end was trimmed by 7 bases and the J gene end by 8 bases; junction bases not matched to a gene: 17. Germline V lookup: CDR1 MNHEY, CDR2 SMNVEV (reference sequence). CDR3 residues: CASTRVAGAAHDEQFF. The CDR3 region has the DNA TGTGCCAGCACCCGAGTGGCGGGAGCCGCCCACGATGAGCAGTTCTTC.

In this sample, this clone turned up a few times. The rearrangement uses TRBV2 and TRBJ1-6, with no clear D. Germline V gene lookup returns CDR1 SNHLY and CDR2 FYNNEI. Trimming took 4 bases from V and 4 from J, leaving 8 bases between them. The CDR3 consists of 14 residues. CDR3 protein: CASSGHNYNSPLHF. The CDR3 DNA reads as TGTGCCAGCAGTGGGCACAATTATAATTCACCCCTCCACTTT.

This chain uses TRBV3-1 (or the pseudogene TRBV3-2) with TRBJ2-1; 7 bases match TRBD2. Per the germline V gene, CDR1 is LGHDT and CDR2 is YNNKEL (reference sequence). This CDR3 has 16 residues. The J segment lost 5 bases and the V segment lost 5 bases, leaving 12 bases of the junction unmatched. CDR3 protein: CASSIRGGSTDNEQFF. The CDR3 region has the DNA TGTGCCAGCAGCATAAGAGGCGGGAGTACCGACAATGAGCAGTTCTTC.

Comment on this clone: At one of its ends the junction is not consistent with the germline gene, which may arise from a read error. The gene calls are TRBV7-7 and TRBJ2-3; 10 nucleotides agree with TRBD2. This CDR3 contains 15 residues. Germline CDR1 reads SSHAT; CDR2 reads FNYEAQ (reference sequence). The CDR3 region is CASSLGLAGADTQYF. Here the CDR3 DNA reads TGTGCTAGCAGCTTAGGGCTAGCGGGAGCGGATACGCAGTATTTT. The full variable domain, its missing parts supplied by reference TRBV7-7 and TRBJ2-3, is GAGVSQSPRYKVTKRGQDVTLRCDPISSHATLYWYQQALGQGPEFLTYFNYEAQPDKSGLPSDRFSAERPEGSISTLTIQRTEQRDSAMYRCASSLGLAGADTQYFGPGTRLTVL.

CDR3 amino acids: CASSLVLGGEETQYF. Written as DNA, the CDR3 is TGCGCCAGCAGCTTGGTCCTTGGCGGCGAAGAGACCCAGTACTTC. The chain uses TRBV5-1 and TRBJ2-5; D not certain. Germline values: CDR1 SGHRS, CDR2 YFSETQ. Trimming took 0 bases from V and 3 from J, leaving 12 bases between them. This CDR3 has 15 amino acids.

V usage is TRBV9 and J usage is TRBJ2-7, with 13 positions matching TRBD2. The CDR3 spans 15 residues. Germline V gives CDR1 SGDLS, CDR2 YYNGEE. V lost 4 bases to trimming and J lost 3 bases; unmatched junction nucleotides: 4. DNA of the CDR3: TGTGCCAGCAGCTTCGGGACTAGCGGGATCTACGAGCAGTACTTC. Encoded protein: CASSFGTSGIYEQYF.

This clone has just a few counts. The rearrangement links TRBV9 to TRBJ2-1; D possibly corresponds to TRBD1 (6 bases). Trimming shortened V by 0 bases and J by 3 bases, and 13 bases separated the two germline ends. Germline values: CDR1 SGDLS, CDR2 YYNGEE. The length of the CDR3 is 16 residues. The CDR3 bases are TGTGCCAGCAGCGTAGCAAGGGGGAGTGGCTACAATGAGCAGTTCTTC. It is translated as CASSVARGSGYNEQFF.

This chain uses TRBV5-1 with TRBJ2-7, with TRBD1 matching over 11 bases. Germline CDR1 is SGHRS and CDR2 is YFSETQ. The CDR3 runs 15 residues. The J segment lost 5 bases and the V segment lost 4 bases, leaving 8 bases of the junction unmatched. The CDR3 nucleotides read TGCGCCAGCAGCCCGGAGGGGACAGGGGGAAACGAGCAGTACTTC. Translated, it gives CASSPEGTGGNEQYF.

The rearrangement uses TRBV5-1 and TRBJ2-3; 8 bases line up with TRBD1. V shed 4 bases, J shed 5 bases, and the junction held 9 bases outside the gene matches. The CDR3 sequence is 15 residues long. Germline CDR1 reads SGHRS; CDR2 reads YFSETQ. This CDR3 is CASSEQGAAEDTQYF. The CDR3 DNA sequence: TGCGCCAGCAGCGAGCAGGGGGCAGCGGAAGATACGCAGTATTTT.

The CDR3 reads CASSYSGGGEQFF. The CDR3 nucleotides read TGTGCCAGCAGTTACTCAGGCGGCGGTGAGCAGTTCTTC. This chain connects TRBV6-5 to TRBJ2-1; D is uncertain. The CDR3 has 13 residues. With 0 bases removed from V and 9 bases from J, the gap between germline ends came to 9 bases. The V gene's germline CDR1 is MNHEY and CDR2 SVGAGI.

The chain carries TRBV10-3 and TRBJ1-3, with D possibly TRBD1 on 6 matching bases. CDR3 size: 17 residues. The V gene lost 4 bases and the J gene lost 0 bases, with 16 bases spanning the gap. The germline V gene encodes CDR1 ENHRY and CDR2 SYGVKD. CDR3 bases: TGTGCCATCAGTGGAGGTAGGGGGGACTACTCTGGAAACACCATATATTTT. It is translated as CAISGGRGDYSGNTIYF.

The chain is built from TRBV11-2 and TRBJ1-3, with D maybe TRBD1 (5 bases). With 2 bases removed from V and 6 bases from J, the gap between germline ends came to 11 bases. CDR1 SGHAT and CDR2 FQNNGV come from the germline V gene. The CDR3 extends over 14 amino acids. This CDR3 reads CASSLNRLANTIYF. CDR3 DNA sequence: TGTGCCAGCAGCTTAAACAGGTTGGCAAACACCATATATTTT.

CDR3 coding DNA: TGTGCCAGCACCTCGGTAGGGAGGGAGGAAAAACTGTTTTTT. Encoded protein: CASTSVGREEKLFF. The J gene is TRBJ1-4, the V gene TRBV3-1 (or the pseudogene TRBV3-2); no firm D call. Germline V gene sequence: CDR1 LGHDT, CDR2 YNNKEL (reference sequence). The V gene lost 7 bases and the J gene lost 8 bases, with 17 bases spanning the gap. This CDR3 spans 14 amino acids.

The chain employs TRBV15 and TRBJ2-7; maybe TRBD1 (6 bases). The V gene's germline CDR1 is LNHNV and CDR2 YYDKDF (reference sequence). Deletions cut 0 bases from V and 6 bases from J, with 12 bases between. CDR3 length: 14 residues. As DNA, the CDR3 is TGTGCCACCAGCAGAGACAGGGGAAACCGCGAGCAGTACTTC. This codes for CATSRDRGNREQYF. Combining the CDR3 with reference TRBV15 and TRBJ2-7 gives the whole variable domain DAMVIQNPRYQVTQFGKPVTLSCSQTLNHNVMYWYQQKSSQAPKLLFHYYDKDFNNEADTPDNFQSRRPNTSFCFLDIRSPGLGDTAMYLCATSRDRGNREQYFGPGTRLTVT.